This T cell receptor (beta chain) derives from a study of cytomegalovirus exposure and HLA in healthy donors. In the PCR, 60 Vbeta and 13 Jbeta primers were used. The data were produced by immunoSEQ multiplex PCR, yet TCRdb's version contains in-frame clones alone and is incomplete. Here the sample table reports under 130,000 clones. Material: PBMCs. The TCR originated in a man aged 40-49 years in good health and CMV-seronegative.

CDR3 bases: TGTGCCAGCAGCTCAGGCAGGCGTACTGAAGCTTTCTTT. Its translation is CASSSGRRTEAFF. The gene calls are TRBV7-2 and TRBJ1-1, with D unclear. The CDR3 contains 13 residues. V dropped 4 bases and J dropped 5 bases, with 11 bases sitting between them. Germline V gene lookup returns CDR1 SGHTA and CDR2 FQGNSA.